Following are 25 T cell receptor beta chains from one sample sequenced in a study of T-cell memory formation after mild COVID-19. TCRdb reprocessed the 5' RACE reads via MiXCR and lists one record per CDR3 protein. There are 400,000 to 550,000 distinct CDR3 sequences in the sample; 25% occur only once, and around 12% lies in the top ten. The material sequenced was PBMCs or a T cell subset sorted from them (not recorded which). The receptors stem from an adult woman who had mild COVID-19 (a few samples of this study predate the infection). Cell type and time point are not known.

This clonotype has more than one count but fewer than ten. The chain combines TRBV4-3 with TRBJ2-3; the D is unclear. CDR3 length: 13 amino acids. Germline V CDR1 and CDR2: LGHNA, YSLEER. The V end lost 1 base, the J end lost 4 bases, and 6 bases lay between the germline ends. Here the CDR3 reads CASSQVAADTQYF. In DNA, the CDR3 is TGCGCCAGCAGCCAAGTTGCGGCAGATACGCAGTATTTT.

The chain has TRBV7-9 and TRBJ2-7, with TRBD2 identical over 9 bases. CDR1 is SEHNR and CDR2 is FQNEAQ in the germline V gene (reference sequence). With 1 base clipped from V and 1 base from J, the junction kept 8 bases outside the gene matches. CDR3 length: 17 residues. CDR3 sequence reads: CASSLGLAGPKSYEQYF. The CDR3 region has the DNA TGTGCCAGCAGCTTAGGGCTAGCGGGACCGAAGTCCTACGAGCAGTACTTC.

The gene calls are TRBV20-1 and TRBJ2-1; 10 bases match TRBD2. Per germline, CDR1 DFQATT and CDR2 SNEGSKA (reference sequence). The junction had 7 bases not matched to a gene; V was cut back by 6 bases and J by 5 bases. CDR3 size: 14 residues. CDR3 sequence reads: CSAPLAGADNEQFF. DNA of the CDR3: TGCAGTGCGCCCCTAGCGGGAGCCGACAATGAGCAGTTCTTC.

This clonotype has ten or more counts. CDR3 coding DNA: TGCAGTGCTAGCGTCCCCCCTCTTAATGAGCAGTTCTTC. It yields the protein CSASVPPLNEQFF. This chain links TRBV20-1 with TRBJ2-1; D unclear. The CDR3 spans 13 residues. Trimming took 3 bases from V and 7 from J, leaving 13 bases between them. Germline CDR1 DFQATT, CDR2 SNEGSKA (reference sequence).

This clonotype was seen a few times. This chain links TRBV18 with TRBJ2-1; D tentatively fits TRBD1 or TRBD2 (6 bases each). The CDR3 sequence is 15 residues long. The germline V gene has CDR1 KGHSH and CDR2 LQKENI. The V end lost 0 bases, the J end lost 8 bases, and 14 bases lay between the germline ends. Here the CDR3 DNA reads TGTGCCAGCTCACCACCAGCCAGGGGAGGCGATGAGCAGTTCTTC. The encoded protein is CASSPPARGGDEQFF.

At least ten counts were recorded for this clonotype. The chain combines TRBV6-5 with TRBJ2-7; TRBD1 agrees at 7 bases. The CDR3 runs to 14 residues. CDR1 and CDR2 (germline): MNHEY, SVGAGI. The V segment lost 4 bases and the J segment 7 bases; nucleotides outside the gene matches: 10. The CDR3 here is CASSLWTGSGEQYF. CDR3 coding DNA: TGTGCCAGCAGTTTGTGGACAGGCTCGGGAGAGCAGTACTTC.

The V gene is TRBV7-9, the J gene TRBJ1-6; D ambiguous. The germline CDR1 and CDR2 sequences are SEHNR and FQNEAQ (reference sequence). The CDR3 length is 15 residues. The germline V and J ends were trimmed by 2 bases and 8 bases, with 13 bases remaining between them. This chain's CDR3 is CASSLFVVPHSPLHF. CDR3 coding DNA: TGTGCCAGCAGCTTATTTGTCGTTCCACATTCACCCCTCCACTTT.

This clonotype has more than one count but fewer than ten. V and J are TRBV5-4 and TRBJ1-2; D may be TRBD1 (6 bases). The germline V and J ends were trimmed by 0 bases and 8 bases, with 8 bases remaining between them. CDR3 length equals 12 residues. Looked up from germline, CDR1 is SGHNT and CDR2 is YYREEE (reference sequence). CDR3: CASSLAGEGYTF. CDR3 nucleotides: TGTGCCAGCAGCTTGGCAGGGGAAGGCTACACCTTC.

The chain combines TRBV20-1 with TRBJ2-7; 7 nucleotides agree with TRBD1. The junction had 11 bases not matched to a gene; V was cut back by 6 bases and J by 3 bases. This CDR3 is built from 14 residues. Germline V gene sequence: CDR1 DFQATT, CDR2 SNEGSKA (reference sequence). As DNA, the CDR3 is TGCAGTGCCCTAACCGAGGGGGCCGGCTACGAGCAGTACTTC. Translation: CSALTEGAGYEQYF.

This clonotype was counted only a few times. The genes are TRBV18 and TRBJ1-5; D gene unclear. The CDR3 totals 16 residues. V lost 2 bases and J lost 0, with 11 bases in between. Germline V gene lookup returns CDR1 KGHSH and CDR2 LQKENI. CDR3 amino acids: CASSPSTFNSNQPQHF. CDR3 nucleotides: TGTGCCAGCTCACCATCGACATTTAATAGCAATCAGCCCCAGCATTTT.

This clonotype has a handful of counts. The CDR3 DNA sequence: TGTGCCAGTACCCAGGACAGGGAATTGAGTCAGCCCCAGCATTTT. Translating gives CASTQDRELSQPQHF. This chain links TRBV19 with TRBJ1-5, with TRBD1 matching 8 bases. The CDR3 covers 15 residues. Germline trimming cut 7 bases from V and 6 bases from J; bases unmatched to any gene: 11. The V gene's germline CDR1 is LNHDA and CDR2 SQIVND (reference sequence).

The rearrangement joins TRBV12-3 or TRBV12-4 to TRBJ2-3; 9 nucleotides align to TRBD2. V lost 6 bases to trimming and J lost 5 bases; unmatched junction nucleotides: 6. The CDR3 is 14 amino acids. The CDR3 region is CASRREGRGDTQYF. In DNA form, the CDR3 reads TGTGCCAGCAGGCGGGAGGGCCGGGGAGATACGCAGTATTTT.

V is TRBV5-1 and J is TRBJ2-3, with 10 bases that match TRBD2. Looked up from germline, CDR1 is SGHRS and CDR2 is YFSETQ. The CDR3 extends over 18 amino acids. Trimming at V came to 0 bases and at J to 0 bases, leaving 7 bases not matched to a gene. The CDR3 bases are TGCGCCAGCAGCTTGGTCCCTAGCGGGGGATCTAGCACAGATACGCAGTATTTT. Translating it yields CASSLVPSGGSSTDTQYF.

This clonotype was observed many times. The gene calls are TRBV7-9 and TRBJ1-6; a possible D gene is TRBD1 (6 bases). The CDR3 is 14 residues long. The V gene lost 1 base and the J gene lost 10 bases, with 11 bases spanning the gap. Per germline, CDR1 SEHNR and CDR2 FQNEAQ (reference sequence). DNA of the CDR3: TGTGCCAGCAGCTTAGTTGGGGGGGCATCACCCCTCCACTTT. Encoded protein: CASSLVGGASPLHF. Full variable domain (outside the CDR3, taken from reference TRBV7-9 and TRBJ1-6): DTGVSQNPRHKITKRGQNVTFRCDPISEHNRLYWYRQTLGQGPEFLTYFQNEAQLEKSRLLSDRFSAERPKGSFSTLEIQRTEQGDSAMYLCASSLVGGASPLHFGNGTRLTVT.

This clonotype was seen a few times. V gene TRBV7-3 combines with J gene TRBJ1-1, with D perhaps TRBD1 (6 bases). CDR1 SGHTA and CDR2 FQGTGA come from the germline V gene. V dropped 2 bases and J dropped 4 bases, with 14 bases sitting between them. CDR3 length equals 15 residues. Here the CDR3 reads CASSLATGWGTEAFF. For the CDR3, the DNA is TGTGCCAGCAGCTTAGCAACAGGGTGGGGCACTGAAGCTTTCTTT.

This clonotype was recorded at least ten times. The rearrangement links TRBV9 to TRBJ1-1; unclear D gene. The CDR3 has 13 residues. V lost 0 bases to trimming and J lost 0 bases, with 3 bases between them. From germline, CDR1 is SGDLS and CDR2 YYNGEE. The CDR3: CASSVDLNTEAFF. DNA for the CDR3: TGTGCCAGCAGCGTAGATCTGAACACTGAAGCTTTCTTT. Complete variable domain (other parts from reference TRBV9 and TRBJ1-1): DSGVTQTPKHLITATGQRVTLRCSPRSGDLSVYWYQQSLDQGLQFLIQYYNGEERAKGNILERFSAQQFPDLHSELNLSSLELGDSALYFCASSVDLNTEAFFGQGTRLTVV.

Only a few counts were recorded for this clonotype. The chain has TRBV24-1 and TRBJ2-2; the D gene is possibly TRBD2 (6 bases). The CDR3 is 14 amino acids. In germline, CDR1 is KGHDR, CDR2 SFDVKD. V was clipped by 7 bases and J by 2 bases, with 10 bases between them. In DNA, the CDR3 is TGTGCCACCAGGGGAGGAACTAACACCGGGGAGCTGTTTTTT. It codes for CATRGGTNTGELFF.

CDR3 sequence reads: CSAAGTSGRENEQFF. The CDR3 DNA sequence: TGCAGTGCAGCCGGGACTAGCGGCAGGGAAAATGAGCAGTTCTTC. The chain uses TRBV20-1 and TRBJ2-1, with TRBD2 identical over 11 bases. This CDR3 has 15 residues. Germline V gives CDR1 DFQATT, CDR2 SNEGSKA (reference sequence). V lost 6 bases, J lost 7 bases, and 11 bases stayed unmatched.

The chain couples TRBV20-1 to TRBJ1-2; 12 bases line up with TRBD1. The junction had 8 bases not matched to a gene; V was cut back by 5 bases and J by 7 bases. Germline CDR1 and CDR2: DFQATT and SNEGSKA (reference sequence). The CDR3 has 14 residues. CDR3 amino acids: CSAEPGQGASGYTF. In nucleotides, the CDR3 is TGCAGTGCTGAACCGGGACAGGGGGCAAGTGGCTACACCTTC.

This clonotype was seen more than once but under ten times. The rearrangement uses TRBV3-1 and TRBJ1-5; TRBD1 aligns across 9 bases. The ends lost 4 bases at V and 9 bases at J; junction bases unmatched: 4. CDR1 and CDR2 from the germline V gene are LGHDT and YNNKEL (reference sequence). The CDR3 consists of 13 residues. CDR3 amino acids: CASSPPGQGPQHF. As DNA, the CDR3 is TGTGCCAGCAGCCCCCCGGGACAGGGGCCCCAGCATTTT.

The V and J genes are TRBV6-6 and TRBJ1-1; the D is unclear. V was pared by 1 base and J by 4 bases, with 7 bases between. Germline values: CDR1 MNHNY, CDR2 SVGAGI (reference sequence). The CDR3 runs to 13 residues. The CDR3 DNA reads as TGTGCCAGCAGTTACTTACCTTCCACTGAAGCTTTCTTT. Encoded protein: CASSYLPSTEAFF.

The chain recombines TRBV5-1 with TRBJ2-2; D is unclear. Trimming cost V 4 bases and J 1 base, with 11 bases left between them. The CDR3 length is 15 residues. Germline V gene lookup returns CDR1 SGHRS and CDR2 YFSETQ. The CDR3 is CASSRSWQNTGELFF. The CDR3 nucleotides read TGCGCCAGCAGCCGTTCGTGGCAGAACACCGGGGAGCTGTTTTTT.

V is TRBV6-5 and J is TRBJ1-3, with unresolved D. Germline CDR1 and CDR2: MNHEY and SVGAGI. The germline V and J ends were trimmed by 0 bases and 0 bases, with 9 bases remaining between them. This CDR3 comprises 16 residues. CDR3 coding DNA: TGTGCCAGCAGTTACTCCTGGCCCCTCTCTGGAAACACCATATATTTT. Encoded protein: CASSYSWPLSGNTIYF.

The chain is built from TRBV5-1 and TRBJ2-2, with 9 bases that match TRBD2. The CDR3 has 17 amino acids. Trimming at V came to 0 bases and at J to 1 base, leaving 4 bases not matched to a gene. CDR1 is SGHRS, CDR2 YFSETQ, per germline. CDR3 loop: CASSLDAGGLNTGELFF. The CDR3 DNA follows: TGCGCCAGCAGCTTGGATGCGGGGGGGCTGAACACCGGGGAGCTGTTTTTT.

The CDR3 DNA reads as TGCAGTGCTAGCGCTAGCGGGAGGGCCTCAAATGAGCAGTTCTTC. It yields the protein CSASASGRASNEQFF. J is TRBJ2-1 and V is TRBV20-1; 12 positions agree with TRBD2. Germline trimming cut 3 bases from V and 7 bases from J; bases unmatched to any gene: 7. The CDR3 extends over 15 amino acids. Germline lookup yields CDR1 DFQATT and CDR2 SNEGSKA (reference sequence).